The clone carrying this T cell receptor beta chain has a single count. These data are taken from a study of T cells in localized non-small cell lung cancer. V was cut by 1 base and J by 13 bases, with 7 bases left in between. This CDR3 is built from 11 residues. Germline V gene sequence: CDR1 SGHDN, CDR2 FVKESK. This table comes from immunoSEQ multiplex PCR, and its TCRdb copy is limited to in-frame clones, with some not included. The table lists about 40,000 clones, around 84% of them singletons, with 3.5% to 4% in the top ten. Sequences were derived from peripheral blood, sampled before any cancer treatment. The source is a man aged 18 to 49 with stage I lung adenocarcinoma. This chain connects TRBV14 to TRBJ1-4; D is undetermined. The CDR3: CASSQGLGLFF. For the CDR3, the DNA is TGTGCCAGCAGCCAAGGGTTAGGACTGTTTTTT.